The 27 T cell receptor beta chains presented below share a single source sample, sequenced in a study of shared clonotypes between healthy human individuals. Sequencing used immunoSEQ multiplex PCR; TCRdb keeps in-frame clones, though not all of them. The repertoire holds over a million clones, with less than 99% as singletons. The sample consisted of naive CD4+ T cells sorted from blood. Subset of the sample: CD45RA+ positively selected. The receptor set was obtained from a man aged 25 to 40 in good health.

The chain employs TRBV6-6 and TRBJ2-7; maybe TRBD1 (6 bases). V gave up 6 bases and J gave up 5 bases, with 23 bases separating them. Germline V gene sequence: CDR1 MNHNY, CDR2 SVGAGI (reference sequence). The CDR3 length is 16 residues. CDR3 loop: CASSHQGQGWLNEQYF. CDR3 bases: TGTGCCAGCAGCCACCAGGGGCAGGGGTGGTTGAACGAGCAGTACTTC.

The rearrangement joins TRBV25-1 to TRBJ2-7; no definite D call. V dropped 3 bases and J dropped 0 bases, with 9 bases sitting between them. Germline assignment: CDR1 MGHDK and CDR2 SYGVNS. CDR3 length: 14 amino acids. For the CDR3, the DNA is TGTGCCAGCAGTGATCTCCACTTCTCCTACGAGCAGTACTTC. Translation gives CASSDLHFSYEQYF.

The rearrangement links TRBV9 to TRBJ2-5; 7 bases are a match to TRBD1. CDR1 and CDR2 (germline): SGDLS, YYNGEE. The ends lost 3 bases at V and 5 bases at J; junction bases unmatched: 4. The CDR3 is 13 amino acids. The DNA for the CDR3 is TGTGCCAGCAGCGGACAGGGAAGGGAGACCCAGTACTTC. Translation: CASSGQGRETQYF.

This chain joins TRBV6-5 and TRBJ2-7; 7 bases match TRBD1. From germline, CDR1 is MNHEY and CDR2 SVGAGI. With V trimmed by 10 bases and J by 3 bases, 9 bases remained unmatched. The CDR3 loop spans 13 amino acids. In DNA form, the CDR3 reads TGTGCCACGTCACGACAGGGAGTCTACGAGCAGTACTTC. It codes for CATSRQGVYEQYF.

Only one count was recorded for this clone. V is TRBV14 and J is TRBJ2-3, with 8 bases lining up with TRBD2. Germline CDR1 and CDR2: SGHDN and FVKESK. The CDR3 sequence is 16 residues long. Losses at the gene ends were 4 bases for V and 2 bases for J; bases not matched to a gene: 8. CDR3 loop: CASSRATSAYTDTQYF. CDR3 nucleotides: TGTGCCAGCAGCCGAGCGACTAGCGCCTACACAGATACGCAGTATTTT.

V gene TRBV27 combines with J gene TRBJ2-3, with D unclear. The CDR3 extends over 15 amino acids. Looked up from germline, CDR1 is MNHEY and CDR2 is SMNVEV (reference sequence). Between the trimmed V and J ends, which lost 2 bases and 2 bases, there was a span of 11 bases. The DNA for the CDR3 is TGTGCCAGCAGTTTACTATTTACTTCCACAGATACGCAGTATTTT. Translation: CASSLLFTSTDTQYF.

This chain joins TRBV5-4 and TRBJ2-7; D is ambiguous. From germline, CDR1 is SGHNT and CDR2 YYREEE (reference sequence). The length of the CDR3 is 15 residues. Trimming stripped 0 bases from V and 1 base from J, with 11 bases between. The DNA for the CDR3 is TGTGCCAGCAGCTTGGAATTTGGCTCATCCTACGAGCAGTACTTC. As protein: CASSLEFGSSYEQYF.

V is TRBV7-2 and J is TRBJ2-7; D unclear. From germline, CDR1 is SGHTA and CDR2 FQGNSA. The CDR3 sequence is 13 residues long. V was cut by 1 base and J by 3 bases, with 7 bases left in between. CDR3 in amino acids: CASSLGDNYEQYF. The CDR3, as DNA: TGTGCCAGCAGCTTAGGTGATAACTACGAGCAGTACTTC.

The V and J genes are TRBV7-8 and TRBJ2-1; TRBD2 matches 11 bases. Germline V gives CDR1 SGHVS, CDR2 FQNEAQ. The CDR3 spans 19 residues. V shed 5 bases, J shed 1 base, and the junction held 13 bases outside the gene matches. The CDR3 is CASSHPETSGSSSYNEQFF. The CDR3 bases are TGTGCCAGCAGCCACCCCGAAACTAGCGGGAGTTCGTCCTACAATGAGCAGTTCTTC.

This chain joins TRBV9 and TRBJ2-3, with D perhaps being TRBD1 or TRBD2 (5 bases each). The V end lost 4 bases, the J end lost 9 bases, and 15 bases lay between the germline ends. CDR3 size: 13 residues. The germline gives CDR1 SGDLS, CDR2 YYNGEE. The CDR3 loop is CASSPGTLGTQYF. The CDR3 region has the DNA TGTGCCAGCAGCCCAGGGACCTTGGGAACGCAGTATTTT.

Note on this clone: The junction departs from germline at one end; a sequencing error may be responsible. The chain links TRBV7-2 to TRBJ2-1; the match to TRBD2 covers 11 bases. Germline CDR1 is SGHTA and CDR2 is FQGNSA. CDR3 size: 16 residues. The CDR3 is CASSLAGGPRIDEQFF. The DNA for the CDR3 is TGTGCCAGCAGTTTAGCGGGAGGGCCTAGGATCGATGAGCAGTTCTTC.

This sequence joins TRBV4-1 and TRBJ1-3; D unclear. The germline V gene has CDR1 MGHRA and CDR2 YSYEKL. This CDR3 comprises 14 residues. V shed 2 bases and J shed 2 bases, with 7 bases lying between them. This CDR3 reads CASSQSGTGNTIYF. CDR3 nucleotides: TGCGCCAGCAGCCAAAGCGGTACTGGAAACACCATATATTTT.

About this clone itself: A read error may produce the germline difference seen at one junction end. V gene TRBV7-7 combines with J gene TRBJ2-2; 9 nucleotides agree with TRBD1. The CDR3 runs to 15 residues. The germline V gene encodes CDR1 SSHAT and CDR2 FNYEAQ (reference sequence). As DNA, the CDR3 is TGTGCTAGCAGCCAAGGACAGGGGTGGACCGGGGAGCTGTTTTTT. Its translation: CASSQGQGWTGELFF.

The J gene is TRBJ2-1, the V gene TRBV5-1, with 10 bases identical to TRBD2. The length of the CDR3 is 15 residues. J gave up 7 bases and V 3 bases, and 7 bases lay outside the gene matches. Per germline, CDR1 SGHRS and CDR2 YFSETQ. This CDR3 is CASSSLAGARNEQFF. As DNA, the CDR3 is TGCGCCAGCAGCTCGCTAGCGGGAGCTAGGAATGAGCAGTTCTTC.

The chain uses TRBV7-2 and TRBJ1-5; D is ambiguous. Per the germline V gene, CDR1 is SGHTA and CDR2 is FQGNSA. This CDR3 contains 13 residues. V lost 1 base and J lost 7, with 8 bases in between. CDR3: CASSLGIRQPQHF. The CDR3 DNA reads TGTGCCAGCAGCTTAGGGATTAGGCAGCCCCAGCATTTT.

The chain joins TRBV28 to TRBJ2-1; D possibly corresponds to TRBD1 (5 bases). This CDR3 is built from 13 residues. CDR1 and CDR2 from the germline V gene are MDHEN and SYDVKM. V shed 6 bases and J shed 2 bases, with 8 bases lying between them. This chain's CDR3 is CASSPGPYNEQFF. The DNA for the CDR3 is TGTGCCAGCAGCCCAGGGCCCTACAATGAGCAGTTCTTC.

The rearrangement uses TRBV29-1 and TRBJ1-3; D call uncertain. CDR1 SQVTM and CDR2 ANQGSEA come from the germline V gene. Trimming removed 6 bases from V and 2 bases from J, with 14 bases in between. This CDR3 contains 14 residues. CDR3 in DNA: TGCAGCGTGCACTGGGCCGGCGCTGGAAACACCATATATTTT. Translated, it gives CSVHWAGAGNTIYF.

The CDR3, as DNA: TGTGCCAGCAGTTTATTGTCTAGCGGGATAAGGTACGAGCAGTACTTC. This codes for CASSLLSSGIRYEQYF. The chain couples TRBV28 to TRBJ2-7, with 9 nucleotides matching TRBD2. Germline V gene lookup returns CDR1 MDHEN and CDR2 SYDVKM. This CDR3 is 16 amino acids long. V gave up 1 base and J gave up 4 bases; unmatched junction bases: 8.

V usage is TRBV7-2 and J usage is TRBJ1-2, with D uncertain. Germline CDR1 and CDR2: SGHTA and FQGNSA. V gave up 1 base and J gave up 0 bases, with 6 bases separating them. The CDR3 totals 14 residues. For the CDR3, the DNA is TGTGCCAGCAGCTTAGACCAGGCTAACTATGGCTACACCTTC. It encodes CASSLDQANYGYTF.

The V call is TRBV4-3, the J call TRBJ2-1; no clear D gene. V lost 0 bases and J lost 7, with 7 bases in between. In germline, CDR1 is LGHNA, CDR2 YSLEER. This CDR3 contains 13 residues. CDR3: CASSQDRQNEQFF. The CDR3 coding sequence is TGCGCCAGCAGCCAAGATCGGCAGAATGAGCAGTTCTTC.

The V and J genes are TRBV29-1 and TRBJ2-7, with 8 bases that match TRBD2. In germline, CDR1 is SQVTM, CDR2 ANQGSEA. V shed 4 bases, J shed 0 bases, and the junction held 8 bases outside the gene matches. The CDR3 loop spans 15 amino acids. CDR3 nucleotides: TGCAGCGTTGTGATGACCAGCGGGAGCTCCTACGAGCAGTACTTC. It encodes CSVVMTSGSSYEQYF.

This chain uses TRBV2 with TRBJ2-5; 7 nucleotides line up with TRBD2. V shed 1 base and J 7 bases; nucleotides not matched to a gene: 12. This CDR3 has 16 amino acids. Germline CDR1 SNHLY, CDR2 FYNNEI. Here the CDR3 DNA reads TGTGCCAGCAGTGAAGAGAGCGGGGTCGCAGGCGGGACCCAGTACTTC. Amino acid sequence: CASSEESGVAGGTQYF.

This CDR3 reads CASSRSSGLYNEQFF. Here the CDR3 DNA reads TGTGCCAGCAGCCGATCTAGCGGGCTCTACAATGAGCAGTTCTTC. The rearrangement joins TRBV14 to TRBJ2-1; TRBD2 matches at 8 bases. V shed 4 bases, J shed 3 bases, and the junction held 5 bases outside the gene matches. CDR1 is SGHDN, CDR2 FVKESK, per germline. The CDR3 contains 15 residues.

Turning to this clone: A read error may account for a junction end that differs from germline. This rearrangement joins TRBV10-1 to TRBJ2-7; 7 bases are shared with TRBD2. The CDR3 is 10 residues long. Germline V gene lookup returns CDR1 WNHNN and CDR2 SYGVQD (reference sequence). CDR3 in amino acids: CASSERDYLF. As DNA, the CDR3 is TGCGCCAGCAGTGAACGGGACTACCTATTC.

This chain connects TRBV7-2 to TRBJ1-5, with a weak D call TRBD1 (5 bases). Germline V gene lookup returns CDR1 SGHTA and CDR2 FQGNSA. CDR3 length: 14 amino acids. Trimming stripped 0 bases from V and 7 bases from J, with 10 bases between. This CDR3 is CASSLAWGEQPQHF. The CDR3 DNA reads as TGTGCCAGCAGCTTAGCGTGGGGGGAACAGCCCCAGCATTTT.

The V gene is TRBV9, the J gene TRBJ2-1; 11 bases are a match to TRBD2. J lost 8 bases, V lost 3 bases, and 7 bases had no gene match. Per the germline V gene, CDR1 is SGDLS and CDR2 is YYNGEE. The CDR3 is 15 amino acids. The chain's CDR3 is CASSALAGGPDEQFF. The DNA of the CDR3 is TGTGCCAGCAGCGCTTTAGCGGGAGGGCCTGATGAGCAGTTCTTC.

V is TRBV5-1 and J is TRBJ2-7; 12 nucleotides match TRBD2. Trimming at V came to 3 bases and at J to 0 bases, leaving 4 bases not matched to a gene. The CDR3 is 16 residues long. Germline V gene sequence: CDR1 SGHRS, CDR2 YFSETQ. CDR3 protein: CASSSTSGRTSYEQYF. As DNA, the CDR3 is TGCGCCAGCAGCTCAACTAGCGGGAGGACCTCCTACGAGCAGTACTTC.